This T cell receptor (beta chain) was sequenced during a study of early T cells in non-severe SARS-CoV-2 infection. V lost 4 bases and J 6 bases, leaving 13 bases between the germline ends. CDR1 and CDR2 from the germline V gene are SQVTM and ANQGSEA. This CDR3 comprises 12 residues. Unique molecular identifier tags were affixed to discrete cDNA molecules. Via MiXCR, TCRdb re-called the 5' RACE reads, giving one row per CDR3 protein. The sample includes 70,000 to 85,000 distinct CDR3 sequences, 12% of them seen just once. This clonotype was observed a few times. The chain carries TRBV29-1 and TRBJ2-7, with TRBD1 as a possible D gene (6 bases). The clonotype comes from an adult who was a healthcare worker with PCR-confirmed SARS-CoV-2 infection or an uninfected control (not recorded which). The sample comprised whole blood. In nucleotides, the CDR3 is TGCAGCGTTGCGGTAGGGGGAGCCGAGCAGTACTTC. Protein product: CSVAVGGAEQYF.